Listed below are T cell receptor beta chains from one sample, sequenced in a study of T cells in Graves' hyperthyroidism and ophthalmopathy. TCRdb ran MiXCR on the multiplex PCR reads and lists one entry per CDR3 protein. The data show 390,000 or so distinct CDR3 sequences, roughly 15% seen once. Sample: blood. The source of these receptors is a man aged 18 to 30 with Graves' ophthalmopathy. Each CDR3 is given with its conserved first and last residue. Fields, in order: clone size, J gene, D gene, V gene, CDR3 protein, CDR3 DNA. The D gene is left open where the match is weak. Only part of the rows carry a size: once, few, many, or a class if the clone is expanded.

many	TRBJ2-7	TRBD1	TRBV24-1	CATSETGVSYEQYF	TGTGCCACCAGTGAAACAGGGGTCTCCTACGAGCAGTACTTC
many	TRBJ2-5	TRBD2	TRBV20-1	CSAKDFLTSGSGETQYF	TGCAGTGCTAAGGATTTCTTGACTAGCGGGAGTGGAGAGACCCAGTACTTC
many	TRBJ2-7	TRBD1	TRBV3-1	CASSLGTVRAYEQYF	TGTGCCAGCAGCCTCGGGACAGTTAGGGCCTACGAGCAGTACTTC
many	TRBJ2-1	-	TRBV5-1	CASSRDWAPRNEQFF	TGCGCCAGCAGCCGCGACTGGGCCCCTCGCAATGAGCAGTTCTTC
many	TRBJ1-1	-	TRBV12-3/TRBV12-4	CASSLARTDTEAFF	TGTGCCAGCAGTCTGGCCAGGACGGACACTGAAGCTTTCTTT
many	TRBJ1-1	-	TRBV30	CAWSDGRMRHTEAFF	TGTGCCTGGAGTGACGGCAGGATGCGGCACACTGAAGCTTTCTTT
many	TRBJ2-5	-	TRBV15	CATSSRDRETQYF	TGTGCCACCAGCAGTCGGGACCGAGAGACCCAGTACTTC
-	TRBJ2-1	TRBD2	TRBV3-1	CASSREAGVYTEQFF	TGTGCCAGCAGCCGAGAAGCGGGAGTATACACTGAGCAGTTCTTC
-	TRBJ2-2	-	TRBV6-1	CASSNMTPRELFF	TGTGCCAGCAGCAATATGACCCCGAGGGAGCTGTTTTTT
-	TRBJ1-1	-	TRBV12-3/TRBV12-4	CASTPGGGVAEAFF	TGTGCCAGCACTCCGGGAGGTGGGGTGGCTGAAGCTTTCTTT
many	TRBJ2-7	TRBD2	TRBV3-1	CASSPGTSKPYEQYF	TGTGCCAGCAGCCCGGGGACTAGTAAACCCTACGAGCAGTACTTC
many	TRBJ2-3	-	TRBV4-1	CASSQVLVTDTQYF	TGCGCCAGCAGCCAAGTGTTAGTCACAGATACGCAGTATTTT
many	TRBJ1-5	-	TRBV3-1	CASSQGVQSNQPQHF	TGTGCCAGCAGCCAAGGGGTCCAGAGCAATCAGCCCCAGCATTTT
-	TRBJ2-3	TRBD1	TRBV11-3	CASSLGTGWDTDTQYF	TGTGCCAGCAGCTTAGGGACAGGTTGGGACACAGATACGCAGTATTTT
many	TRBJ1-5	-	TRBV7-9	CASSFSGAWEPQHF	TGTGCCAGCAGCTTTTCAGGGGCCTGGGAGCCCCAGCATTTT
many	TRBJ2-5	TRBD1	TRBV7-9	CASTYGQGGIFTQETQYF	TGTGCCAGCACCTACGGACAGGGGGGCATATTCACTCAAGAGACCCAGTACTTC
many	TRBJ2-4	-	TRBV12-3/TRBV12-4	CASSITGEGEKSNIQYF	TGTGCCAGCAGTATAACAGGGGAGGGGGAAAAATCAAACATTCAGTACTTC
-	TRBJ1-5	-	TRBV19	CASSMKGRRELQPQHF	TGTGCCAGTAGTATGAAGGGCAGGCGAGAACTTCAGCCCCAGCATTTT
many	TRBJ2-2	-	TRBV12-3/TRBV12-4	CASSFGGIGELFF	TGTGCCAGCAGTTTTGGAGGGATCGGGGAGCTGTTTTTT
-	TRBJ2-5	TRBD1	TRBV20-1	CSARPRDRATQYF	TGCAGTGCTAGACCCAGGGACAGGGCGACCCAGTACTTC
many	TRBJ2-3	TRBD1	TRBV2	CASDRGRTDTQYF	TGTGCCAGTGACAGGGGAAGGACAGATACGCAGTATTTT
few	TRBJ2-3	-	TRBV14	CATRPDTQYF	TGTGCCACCAGACCAGATACGCAGTATTTT
many	TRBJ2-1	TRBD1	TRBV7-2	CASSDAGQGHNEQFF	TGTGCCAGCAGCGATGCGGGACAGGGACACAATGAGCAGTTCTTC
many	TRBJ1-2	TRBD1	TRBV7-2	CASSSGQGAYYGYTF	TGTGCCAGCAGCTCAGGACAGGGGGCTTACTATGGCTACACCTTC
-	TRBJ2-7	TRBD1	TRBV6-2/TRBV6-3	CASSQSGQLFEQYF	TGTGCCAGCAGTCAATCGGGACAGCTCTTCGAGCAGTACTTC
-	TRBJ1-1	-	TRBV4-1	CASSRIQGGTEAFF	TGCGCCAGCAGCCGAATACAGGGCGGCACTGAAGCTTTCTTT
many	TRBJ1-5	TRBD1	TRBV7-2	CASSLDWAGGQPQHF	TGTGCCAGCAGCTTAGATTGGGCAGGGGGACAGCCCCAGCATTTT
few	TRBJ2-7	-	TRBV18	CASLPQDGFYEQYF	TGTGCCAGCTTACCACAGGACGGATTCTACGAGCAGTACTTC
few	TRBJ2-3	TRBD2	TRBV4-2	CASSHGLAGGKSTDTQYF	TGTGCCAGCAGCCATGGACTAGCGGGAGGGAAGAGCACAGATACGCAGTATTTT
few	TRBJ2-7	TRBD2	TRBV20-1	CSARDIGGLAGGNEQYF	TGCAGTGCTAGAGATATAGGGGGACTAGCGGGAGGGAACGAGCAGTACTTC
few	TRBJ1-5	TRBD1	TRBV4-1	CASSQHVGQGDSNQPQHF	TGCGCCAGCAGCCAACACGTCGGACAGGGCGATAGCAATCAGCCCCAGCATTTT
-	TRBJ2-7	-	TRBV30	CAWSVVALYEQYF	TGTGCCTGGAGTGTAGTGGCACTCTACGAGCAGTACTTC
many	TRBJ2-7	-	TRBV7-9	CASSFSYEQYF	TGTGCCAGCAGCTTCTCCTACGAGCAGTACTTC
many	TRBJ2-5	TRBD1	TRBV27	CASIARTGEETQYF	TGTGCCAGCATCGCCCGGACAGGGGAAGAGACCCAGTACTTC
many	TRBJ2-5	-	TRBV6-1	CASRQDPKGETQYF	TGTGCCAGCAGACAAGACCCCAAAGGGGAGACCCAGTACTTC
-	TRBJ1-2	-	TRBV29-1	CSVDLVLYGYTF	TGCAGCGTTGACTTGGTCCTCTATGGCTACACCTTC
few	TRBJ2-1	TRBD2	TRBV5-1	CASSTERGWNEQFF	TGCGCCAGCAGCACAGAGCGGGGTTGGAATGAGCAGTTCTTC
many	TRBJ2-7	TRBD1	TRBV10-3	CAISGTVPSYEQYF	TGTGCCATCAGCGGGACAGTGCCCTCCTACGAGCAGTACTTC
many	TRBJ2-1	-	TRBV6-1	CASSERMSGSNEQFF	TGTGCCAGCAGTGAAAGGATGTCGGGTAGCAATGAGCAGTTCTTC
many	TRBJ1-1	TRBD1	TRBV13	CASSSTGTGTFF	TGTGCCAGCAGCTCAACCGGGACAGGGACTTTCTTT
-	TRBJ1-2	TRBD1	TRBV29-1	CSARQGYGYTF	TGCAGCGCCCGACAGGGGTATGGCTACACCTTC
few	TRBJ2-7	TRBD1	TRBV2	CASKGQGAGEQYF	TGTGCCAGCAAGGGACAGGGGGCTGGCGAGCAGTACTTC
-	TRBJ2-5	TRBD2	TRBV12-5	CASGRGGGGYF	TGTGCTAGTGGGCGGGGGGGGGGGGGGTACTTC
-	TRBJ2-7	-	TRBV18	CASSPEGLPRSYEQYF	TGTGCCAGCTCACCAGAGGGGCTGCCCCGTTCCTACGAGCAGTACTTC
-	TRBJ1-5	-	TRBV4-1	CASSQEGGAGQPQHF	TGCGCCAGCAGCCAAGAGGGGGGCGCGGGTCAGCCCCAGCATTTT
-	TRBJ2-5	-	TRBV19	CASGTLPLETQYF	TGTGCCAGTGGGACACTACCCTTGGAGACCCAGTACTTC
many	TRBJ1-5	-	TRBV6-2/TRBV6-3	CASRGDSNQPQHF	TGTGCCAGCAGGGGGGATAGCAATCAGCCCCAGCATTTT